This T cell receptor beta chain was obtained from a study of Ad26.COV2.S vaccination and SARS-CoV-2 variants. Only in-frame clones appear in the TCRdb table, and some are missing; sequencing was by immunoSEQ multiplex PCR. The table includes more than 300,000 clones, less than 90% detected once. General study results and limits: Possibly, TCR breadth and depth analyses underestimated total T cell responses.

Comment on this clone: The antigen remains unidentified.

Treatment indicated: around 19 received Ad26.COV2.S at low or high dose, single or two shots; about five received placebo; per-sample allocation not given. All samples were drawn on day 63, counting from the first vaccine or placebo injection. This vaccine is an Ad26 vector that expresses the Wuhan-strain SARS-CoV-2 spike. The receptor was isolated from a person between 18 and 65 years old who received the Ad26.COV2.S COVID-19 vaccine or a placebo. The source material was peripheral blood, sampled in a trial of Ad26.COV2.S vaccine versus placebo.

CDR3 amino acids: CATLWGQGPNEKLFF. The CDR3 bases are TGTGCCACACTTTGGGGACAGGGACCAAATGAAAAACTGTTTTTT. The chain employs TRBV6-5 and TRBJ1-4, with 9 bases matching TRBD1. This CDR3 spans 15 amino acids. With V trimmed by 10 bases and J by 5 bases, 11 bases remained unmatched. The germline gives CDR1 MNHEY, CDR2 SVGAGI.